This record covers a single T cell receptor beta chain. Its antigen is undetermined. The data belong to a study of T-cell memory formation after mild COVID-19. Study-wide points: Contracting CD4+ clones were located mainly in CM and EM, and CD8+ clones in EMRA.

TCRdb re-analysed the 5' RACE reads in MiXCR, keeping a single row per CDR3 protein. Of about 390,000 distinct CDR3 sequences listed, about 15% were seen once; the top ten hold around a fifth. The CDR3 runs 13 residues. With 6 bases removed from V and 10 bases from J, the gap between germline ends came to 18 bases. Germline assignment: CDR1 LNHDA and CDR2 SQIVND (reference sequence). Sequences were obtained from PBMCs or a T cell subset sorted from them (not recorded which). The genes are TRBV19 and TRBJ1-1; D gene ambiguous. This clonotype was sampled from a man between 18 and 35 years old who had mild COVID-19 (a few samples of this study predate the infection). Cell type and time point are not known. In DNA form, the CDR3 reads TGTGCCAGTAGCATACCGGGGAGGGTTTCAGCTTTCTTT. It yields the protein CASSIPGRVSAFF.